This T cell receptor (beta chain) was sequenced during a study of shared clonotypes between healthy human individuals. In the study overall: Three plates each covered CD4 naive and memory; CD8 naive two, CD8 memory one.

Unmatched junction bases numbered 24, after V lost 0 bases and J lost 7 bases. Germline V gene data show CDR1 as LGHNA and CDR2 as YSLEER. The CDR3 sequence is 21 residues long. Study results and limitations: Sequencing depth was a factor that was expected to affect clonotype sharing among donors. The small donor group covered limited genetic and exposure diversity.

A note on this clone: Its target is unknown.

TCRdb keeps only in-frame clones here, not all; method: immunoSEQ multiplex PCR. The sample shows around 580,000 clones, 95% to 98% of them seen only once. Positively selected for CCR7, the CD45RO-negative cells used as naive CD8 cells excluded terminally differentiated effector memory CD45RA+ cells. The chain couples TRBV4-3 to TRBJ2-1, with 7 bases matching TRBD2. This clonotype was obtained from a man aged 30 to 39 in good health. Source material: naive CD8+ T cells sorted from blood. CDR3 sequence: CASSQDLLGWGSRESYNEQFF. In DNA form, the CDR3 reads TGCGCCAGCAGCCAAGATTTATTGGGTTGGGGGTCGCGGGAGAGTTATAATGAGCAGTTCTTC.